This entry lists 28 T cell receptor beta chains sequenced from one sample in a study of blood T cell repertoires in COVID-19 (dated by TCRdb to the early 2020s). Libraries were made using the immunoSEQ multiplex PCR assay. Here the immuneACCESS table is served through TCRdb, limited to in-frame sequences with V and J called. Missing clones are a known gap in these copies; in checked studies unresolved V genes cover under half, and the rest lacks a known reason. Present in this sample are 200,000 to 300,000 clones, about nine tenths of which were seen just once. The ten largest clones add up to about 1.7% of the sample. Specimen: PBMCs or T cells enriched from blood (not recorded which). These TCRs come from a middle-aged man who had recovered from COVID-19.

This clone was found once. The chain carries TRBV11-1 and TRBJ1-1; no firm D call. Germline lookup yields CDR1 SGHAT and CDR2 FQDESV (reference sequence). The CDR3 is 15 amino acids. The V and J ends lost 3 bases and 4 bases respectively, with 15 bases between them. The DNA for the CDR3 is TGTGCCAGCAGCTTCATCATGGAGGGAGGCACTGAAGCTTTCTTT. This codes for CASSFIMEGGTEAFF.

The chain has TRBV7-3 and TRBJ2-5; TRBD1 matches at 7 bases. V shed 7 bases and J 8 bases; nucleotides not matched to a gene: 16. This CDR3 is 15 amino acids long. The V gene's germline CDR1 is SGHTA and CDR2 FQGTGA. The CDR3 DNA sequence: TGTGCCAGCACCCGAGGGGACAGCCCAAAGGACACCCAGTACTTC. It encodes CASTRGDSPKDTQYF.

The rearrangement links TRBV4-1 to TRBJ1-4, with 7 positions matching TRBD1. The CDR3 consists of 15 residues. CDR1 MGHRA and CDR2 YSYEKL come from the germline V gene. Trimming at V came to 3 bases and at J to 2 bases, leaving 3 bases not matched to a gene. CDR3 sequence: CASSQRQGTNEKLFF. CDR3 nucleotide sequence: TGCGCCAGCAGCCAGAGACAGGGTACTAATGAAAAACTGTTTTTT.

The genes are TRBV4-2 and TRBJ2-5; 7 positions agree with TRBD1. The V gene end was trimmed by 1 base and the J gene end by 5 bases; junction bases not matched to a gene: 13. Germline V CDR1 and CDR2: LGHNA, YNFKEQ. The CDR3 runs to 17 residues. The CDR3 here is CASSQGKGDRERETQYF. CDR3 coding DNA: TGTGCCAGCAGCCAAGGTAAAGGCGACAGGGAGCGTGAGACCCAGTACTTC.

The rearrangement joins TRBV18 to TRBJ2-2, with TRBD1 as a possible D gene (6 bases). The germline CDR1 and CDR2 sequences are KGHSH and LQKENI. V was trimmed by 3 bases and J by 5 bases, leaving 7 bases between them. This CDR3 is built from 13 residues. CDR3 nucleotides: TGTGCCAGCTCACCGGACAGAACCGGGGAGCTGTTTTTT. This codes for CASSPDRTGELFF.

This chain connects TRBV12-3 or TRBV12-4 to TRBJ1-5, with a weak D call TRBD1 (5 bases). The CDR3 consists of 13 residues. V was shortened by 5 bases and J by 2 bases, with 7 bases between the two germline ends. The CDR3 DNA is TGTGCCAGCAGTCAGGGCGGCAATCAGCCCCAGCATTTT. As protein: CASSQGGNQPQHF.

Written as DNA, the CDR3 is TGTGCCAGCAGCCCCCGACAGGGGTCCTACACCGGGGAGCTGTTTTTT. As protein: CASSPRQGSYTGELFF. V and J are TRBV9 and TRBJ2-2; TRBD1 aligns across 8 bases. V shed 4 bases, J shed 3 bases, and the junction held 8 bases outside the gene matches. The CDR3 consists of 16 residues. The germline CDR1 and CDR2 sequences are SGDLS and YYNGEE.

The genes are TRBV5-4 and TRBJ2-7; 8 nucleotides align to TRBD2. After removal of 4 bases from V and 2 bases from J, the junction contained 5 bases not matched to a gene. This CDR3 has 14 amino acids. Germline loops: CDR1 SGHNT, CDR2 YYREEE (reference sequence). This chain's CDR3 is CASSRSGITYEQYF. The CDR3 bases are TGTGCCAGCAGCCGTAGCGGGATAACCTACGAGCAGTACTTC.

V gene TRBV15 combines with J gene TRBJ1-4; a possible D gene is TRBD1 (6 bases). Germline V CDR1 and CDR2: LNHNV, YYDKDF (reference sequence). The V end was cut by 3 bases, the J end by 7 bases, with 12 bases between. The CDR3 is 14 amino acids. DNA of the CDR3: TGTGCCACCAGCAGGGGAGGGGACACTGAAAAACTGTTTTTT. Translation: CATSRGGDTEKLFF.

The chain employs TRBV4-1 and TRBJ2-7; D gene ambiguous. The V and J ends lost 0 bases and 2 bases respectively, with 11 bases between them. Germline loops: CDR1 MGHRA, CDR2 YSYEKL. The CDR3 extends over 15 amino acids. In DNA, the CDR3 is TGCGCCAGCAGCCAAGAAGGCCGTGGGCCCTACGAGCAGTACTTC. It yields the protein CASSQEGRGPYEQYF.

J is TRBJ2-4 and V is TRBV7-9; D is possibly TRBD2 (5 bases). Looked up from germline, CDR1 is SEHNR and CDR2 is FQNEAQ (reference sequence). The V and J ends lost 2 bases and 0 bases respectively, with 11 bases between them. There are 16 residues in the CDR3. CDR3 region: CASSLSAAIAKNIQYF. In DNA, the CDR3 is TGTGCCAGCAGCTTATCAGCGGCGATAGCCAAAAACATTCAGTACTTC.

The V and J genes are TRBV2 and TRBJ1-3; 9 bases line up with TRBD1. Losses at the gene ends were 6 bases for V and 1 base for J; bases not matched to a gene: 7. The CDR3 length is 16 residues. Looked up from germline, CDR1 is SNHLY and CDR2 is FYNNEI. CDR3 amino acids: CASRLGGTGSGNTIYF. DNA for the CDR3: TGTGCCAGCAGATTGGGGGGGACAGGGTCTGGAAACACCATATATTTT.

The chain links TRBV5-1 to TRBJ1-4, with no clear D. Germline V gene sequence: CDR1 SGHRS, CDR2 YFSETQ. Trimming removed 7 bases at V and 5 bases at J, with 18 bases between. The CDR3 has 15 residues. CDR3 coding DNA: TGCGCCAGCTCCCCTAGTGCGGGAGTCAATGAAAAACTGTTTTTT. It codes for CASSPSAGVNEKLFF.

CDR3 DNA: TGTGCCAGCAGTTTCTCGCACAGGGGGAACACTGAAGCTTTCTTT. Amino acids: CASSFSHRGNTEAFF. The V gene is TRBV28, the J gene TRBJ1-1; TRBD1 aligns across 7 bases. CDR1 MDHEN and CDR2 SYDVKM come from the germline V gene. There are 15 residues in the CDR3. V lost 3 bases to trimming and J lost 1 base; unmatched junction nucleotides: 5.

The chain links TRBV5-6 to TRBJ1-4, with TRBD1 matching 7 bases. Germline CDR1 SGHDT, CDR2 YYEEEE. The V segment lost 3 bases and the J segment 5 bases; nucleotides outside the gene matches: 7. The CDR3 is 15 residues long. The DNA for the CDR3 is TGTGCCAGCAGCTCTCGACAGGGCGCGAATGAAAAACTGTTTTTT. This sequence encodes CASSSRQGANEKLFF.

This rearrangement joins TRBV15 to TRBJ2-3; weak D call: TRBD2 (6 bases). The germline V gene has CDR1 LNHNV and CDR2 YYDKDF (reference sequence). V gave up 3 bases and J gave up 1 base, with 17 bases separating them. This CDR3 has 17 amino acids. DNA of the CDR3: TGTGCCACCAGCAGGGAGGGGATTTTGGGCGGCACAGATACGCAGTATTTT. The encoded protein is CATSREGILGGTDTQYF.

The V gene is TRBV7-2, the J gene TRBJ2-5, with D perhaps TRBD2 (6 bases). V was shortened by 3 bases and J by 5 bases, with 19 bases between the two germline ends. CDR1 is SGHTA, CDR2 FQGNSA, per germline. This CDR3 contains 16 residues. The CDR3 sequence is CASSFLFVSGGETQYF. The CDR3 coding sequence is TGTGCCAGCAGCTTCTTGTTTGTTAGCGGTGGGGAGACCCAGTACTTC.

The rearrangement uses TRBV6-6 and TRBJ2-3; 8 nucleotides match TRBD2. The CDR3 consists of 16 residues. CDR1 is MNHNY and CDR2 is SVGAGI in the germline V gene (reference sequence). After removal of 5 bases from V and 3 bases from J, the junction contained 10 bases not matched to a gene. CDR3 sequence reads: CASSQRGGVTTDTQYF. In DNA form, the CDR3 reads TGTGCCAGCAGTCAACGGGGGGGGGTGACGACAGATACGCAGTATTTT.

The chain recombines TRBV9 with TRBJ2-1; possible D gene TRBD2, 6 bases. With 2 bases removed from V and 4 bases from J, the gap between germline ends came to 10 bases. The length of the CDR3 is 14 residues. Germline CDR1 is SGDLS and CDR2 is YYNGEE. The CDR3 nucleotides are TGTGCCAGCAGCGTCGGCGGGGCGTACAATGAGCAGTTCTTC. This codes for CASSVGGAYNEQFF.

The CDR3 DNA is TGCGCCAGCAGCTCCGGGACCCCCGGGGGGGAGCAGTACTTC. This translates into CASSSGTPGGEQYF. The V gene is TRBV5-1, the J gene TRBJ2-7; 7 bases match TRBD2. The J segment lost 7 bases and the V segment lost 3 bases, leaving 10 bases of the junction unmatched. The CDR3 is made up of 14 amino acids. CDR1 is SGHRS and CDR2 is YFSETQ in the germline V gene.

This clone came up a few times. Sequence at one end of the junction differs from germline and may be a read error. The V call is TRBV7-2, the J call TRBJ2-3; 9 nucleotides agree with TRBD1. Germline assignment: CDR1 SGHTA and CDR2 FQGNSA. This CDR3 is built from 16 residues. This CDR3 is CASSFTRDRAADTQYF. In DNA, the CDR3 is TGTGCCAGTAGCTTCACCCGGGACAGGGCGGCAGATACGCAGTATTTT.

The rearrangement uses TRBV28 and TRBJ1-5; TRBD1 might be the D (5 bases). V was trimmed by 4 bases and J by 0 bases, leaving 10 bases between them. The CDR3 consists of 15 residues. CDR1 is MDHEN and CDR2 is SYDVKM in the germline V gene. The CDR3: CASSSTEYSNQPQHF. In DNA, the CDR3 is TGTGCCAGCAGTTCGACAGAGTATAGCAATCAGCCCCAGCATTTT. The entire variable domain, with the rest obtained from reference TRBV28 and TRBJ1-5, is as follows: DVKVTQSSRYLVKRTGEKVFLECVQDMDHENMFWYRQDPGLGLRLIYFSYDVKMKEKGDIPEGYSVSREKKERFSLILESASTNQTSMYLCASSSTEYSNQPQHFGDGTRLSIL.

The CDR3, as DNA: TGTGCCAGCAGTCAAGACGGACAGTCAGATACGCAGTATTTT. Protein: CASSQDGQSDTQYF. The chain couples TRBV2 to TRBJ2-3; perhaps TRBD1 as D (6 bases). The length of the CDR3 is 14 residues. Germline lookup yields CDR1 SNHLY and CDR2 FYNNEI. V shed 5 bases and J shed 4 bases, with 13 bases lying between them.

The rearrangement joins TRBV30 to TRBJ2-2, with D tentatively TRBD2 (5 bases). The CDR3 covers 16 residues. The germline gives CDR1 GTSNPN, CDR2 SVGIG (reference sequence). V was cut by 0 bases and J by 0 bases, with 11 bases left in between. CDR3 bases: TGTGCCTGGAGTGTAGGCCTAGCCGCGAACACCGGGGAGCTGTTTTTT. It translates to CAWSVGLAANTGELFF.

The chain has TRBV19 and TRBJ1-2; no clear D. The germline CDR1 and CDR2 sequences are LNHDA and SQIVND (reference sequence). Trimming took off 6 bases at V and 5 bases at J, with 16 bases between the two ends. The CDR3 consists of 14 residues. Here the CDR3 reads CASRPSTTAYGYTF. CDR3 DNA: TGTGCCAGTAGACCATCCACAACCGCTTATGGCTACACCTTC.

V usage is TRBV13 and J usage is TRBJ2-7; TRBD1 aligns across 7 bases. Germline-derived CDR1 and CDR2 are PRHDT and FYEKMQ (reference sequence). V lost 5 bases, J lost 1 base, and 2 bases stayed unmatched. The CDR3 totals 13 residues. This chain's CDR3 is CASSDRASYEQYF. CDR3 in DNA: TGTGCCAGCAGCGACAGGGCTTCCTACGAGCAGTACTTC.

J is TRBJ1-1 and V is TRBV18; 10 bases are shared with TRBD1. Germline V gene sequence: CDR1 KGHSH, CDR2 LQKENI. V lost 2 bases to trimming and J lost 1 base; unmatched junction nucleotides: 7. This CDR3 is built from 17 residues. In DNA, the CDR3 is TGTGCCAGCTCACCAGACAGGGGGCTTTTGACGAACACTGAAGCTTTCTTT. Its protein is CASSPDRGLLTNTEAFF.

The V call is TRBV6-1, the J call TRBJ2-7, with 8 bases fitting TRBD2. Germline V CDR1 and CDR2: MNHNS, SASEGT. The V gene end was trimmed by 1 base and the J gene end by 6 bases; junction bases not matched to a gene: 8. This CDR3 comprises 15 residues. The CDR3 DNA reads TGTGCCAGCAGTGAAGGTCCGCGACTAGCGCGCGAGCAGTACTTC. Its protein is CASSEGPRLAREQYF.